This T cell receptor beta chain derives from a study of neurological immune-mediated disorders. General study points: Phylogenetic grouping assigned the repertoires of 18 of 34 multiple sclerosis patients to one related-CDR3 cluster, which constitutes a possible signature.

The CDR3 spans 14 residues. The germline CDR1 and CDR2 sequences are SGHTA and FQGNSA. V was shortened by 6 bases and J by 0 bases, with 9 bases between the two germline ends. In this sample, this clonotype turned up many times. What it binds is not known. TCRdb recomputed calls from the 5' RACE reads with MiXCR, one row per CDR3 protein. The sample has 55,000 to 75,000 distinct CDR3 sequences; 2.5% are singletons. Sequencing was done on a sample of PBMCs. This TCR derives from a man aged 50-60 years with multiple sclerosis. The chain uses TRBV7-2 and TRBJ1-5; D remains unclear. DNA of the CDR3: TGTGCCAGCAGTAGAGAAAATAGCAATCAGCCCCAGCATTTT. This sequence encodes CASSRENSNQPQHF.